This TCR beta chain stems from a study of response to subunit inactivated influenza vaccine. V was shortened by 4 bases and J by 6 bases, with 16 bases between the two germline ends. The CDR3 is made up of 14 amino acids. Germline CDR1 reads SGHRS; CDR2 reads YFSETQ. TCRdb ran MiXCR on the RT-PCR reads and lists one entry per CDR3 protein. The data hold 300,000 to 350,000 distinct CDR3 sequences, with 21% observed a single time. This clonotype was picked up a small number of times. The source was PBMCs from blood, collected less than 22 months after vaccination. The clonotype was recovered from a man between 50 and 69 years old who received an inactivated influenza vaccine. The J gene is TRBJ1-1, the V gene TRBV5-1; D uncertain. In nucleotides, the CDR3 is TGCGCCAGCAGCCCAGAATCGGGCTTGGCTGAAGCTTTCTTT. It encodes CASSPESGLAEAFF.